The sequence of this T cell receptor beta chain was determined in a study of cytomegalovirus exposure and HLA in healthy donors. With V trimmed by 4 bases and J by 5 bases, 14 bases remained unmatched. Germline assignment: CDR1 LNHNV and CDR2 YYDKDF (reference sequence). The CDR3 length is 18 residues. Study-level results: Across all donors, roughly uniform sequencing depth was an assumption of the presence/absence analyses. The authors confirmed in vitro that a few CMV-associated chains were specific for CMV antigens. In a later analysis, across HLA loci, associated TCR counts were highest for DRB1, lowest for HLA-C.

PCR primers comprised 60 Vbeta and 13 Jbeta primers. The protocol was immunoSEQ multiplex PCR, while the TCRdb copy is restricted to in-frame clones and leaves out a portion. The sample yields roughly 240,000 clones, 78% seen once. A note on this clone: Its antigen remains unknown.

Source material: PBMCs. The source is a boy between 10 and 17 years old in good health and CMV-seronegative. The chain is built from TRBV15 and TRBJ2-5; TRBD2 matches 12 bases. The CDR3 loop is CATSTPGASGGAVETQYF. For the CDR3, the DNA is TGTGCCACCAGCACCCCAGGGGCTAGCGGGGGGGCCGTGGAGACCCAGTACTTC. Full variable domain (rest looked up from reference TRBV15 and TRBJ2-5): DAMVIQNPRYQVTQFGKPVTLSCSQTLNHNVMYWYQQKSSQAPKLLFHYYDKDFNNEADTPDNFQSRRPNTSFCFLDIRSPGLGDTAMYLCATSTPGASGGAVETQYFGPGTRLLVL.